This TCR beta chain was retrieved from a study of PD-1 blockade in classical Hodgkin lymphoma. Broader study findings: It was reported that newly diagnosed patients had less baseline TCR diversity than healthy donors. By C4D1 there was a significant rise in CD4+ TCR diversity but not in CD8+ TCR diversity.

This clone was found a few times. Antigen unknown. This table comes from immunoSEQ multiplex PCR, and its TCRdb copy is limited to in-frame clones, with some not included. The data show 10,000 to 15,000 clones, with roughly 90% seen just once and roughly 0.51% held by the top ten. With no exception, relapse followed autologous stem cell transplantation in all patients, and brentuximab vedotin exposure varied. Magnetic depletion of unwanted cells isolated CD4+ T cells from thawed PBMCs. V lost 2 bases and J 4 bases, leaving 18 bases between the germline ends. Germline V lookup: CDR1 KGHSH, CDR2 LQKENI. The CDR3 contains 17 residues.

This sequence was found in a human donor with classical Hodgkin lymphoma. Specimen: CD4+ T cells from blood, collected at baseline. The J gene is TRBJ2-1, the V gene TRBV18; D possibly corresponds to TRBD2 (6 bases). CDR3 bases: TGTGCCAGCTCACCAAGACCGGGACTCCGGCATTACAATGAGCAGTTCTTC. It is translated as CASSPRPGLRHYNEQFF.